These 22 T cell receptor beta chains came from one sample sequenced in a study of T cell repertoires in cytomegalovirus infection. From the reads, TCRdb called clonotypes with MiXCR, one entry per CDR3 protein. Here the sample spans fewer than 350,000 distinct CDR3 sequences, 8% to 10% being singletons. Sequencing was performed on PBMCs. Every receptor here comes from a human donor in good health (CMV status not recorded). Some clones in this sample may be carry-over from other donors' samples.

This clonotype was recorded many times. This chain links TRBV12-3 or TRBV12-4 with TRBJ2-7, with D tentatively TRBD2 (7 bases). The CDR3 contains 14 residues. V lost 3 bases and J 4 bases, leaving 13 bases between the germline ends. CDR3 sequence (DNA): TGTGCCAGCAGTTTTCAGGGAGGGGGTTACGAGCAGTACTTC. Protein sequence: CASSFQGGGYEQYF.

This clonotype was seen more than once but under ten times. The chain has TRBV6-6 and TRBJ2-7, with 8 bases fitting TRBD1. The CDR3 runs to 12 residues. V lost 10 bases, J lost 6 bases, and 8 bases stayed unmatched. Germline V gives CDR1 MNHNY, CDR2 SVGAGI (reference sequence). In DNA, the CDR3 is TGTGCCATCAAGACAGGGGATCGCGAGCAGTACTTC. Residues: CAIKTGDREQYF.

About this clonotype: A much larger clone differs from this one at a single base, so this may be a read error. The chain has TRBV7-8 and TRBJ2-4; the D is unclear. The CDR3 runs 16 residues. Trimming cost V 5 bases and J 0 bases, with 14 bases left between them. Germline CDR1 and CDR2: SGHVS and FQNEAQ. The CDR3 sequence: CASSVSRLLAKNIQYF. The CDR3 coding sequence is TGTGCCAGCAGCGTATCGAGGTTACTAGCCAAAAACATTCAGTACTTC.

This chain connects TRBV29-1 to TRBJ2-1, with 7 bases that match TRBD2. V trimming: 3 bases; J trimming: 1 base; junction bases outside the gene matches: 9. The CDR3 is 16 amino acids. Germline V lookup: CDR1 SQVTM, CDR2 ANQGSEA. The CDR3 region has the DNA TGCAGCGTTGATGAGCGGGGTAGCATTTCCTACAATGAGCAGTTCTTC. This gives the protein CSVDERGSISYNEQFF.

This clonotype was recorded at least ten times. The chain recombines TRBV12-3 or TRBV12-4 with TRBJ2-7; 7 bases are shared with TRBD1. With 5 bases clipped from V and 2 bases from J, the junction kept 3 bases outside the gene matches. The CDR3 sequence is 13 residues long. CDR3 sequence: CASSTGTAYEQYF. DNA for the CDR3: TGTGCCAGCAGTACCGGGACAGCCTACGAGCAGTACTTC.

The chain has TRBV6-6 and TRBJ1-1, with D unclear. Germline V gives CDR1 MNHNY, CDR2 SVGAGI (reference sequence). This CDR3 is built from 12 residues. V shed 0 bases and J shed 4 bases, with 3 bases lying between them. The CDR3 coding sequence is TGTGCCAGCAGTTACTCGCCCACTGAAGCTTTCTTT. Its translation: CASSYSPTEAFF.

This clonotype was detected a few times. The chain is built from TRBV27 and TRBJ1-5; 10 nucleotides agree with TRBD1. CDR3 length equals 17 residues. CDR1 is MNHEY and CDR2 is SMNVEV in the germline V gene (reference sequence). J lost 2 bases, V lost 4 bases, and 8 bases had no gene match. CDR3 coding DNA: TGTGCCAGCAGTTCTCTGACAGGGGGCTGGGGCAATCAGCCCCAGCATTTT. This codes for CASSSLTGGWGNQPQHF.

This clonotype was observed a few times. The V and J genes are TRBV27 and TRBJ2-2, with D possibly matching TRBD2 (6 bases). Trimming pared 5 bases from V and 3 bases from J, leaving 10 bases between. This CDR3 contains 14 residues. CDR1 and CDR2 from the germline V gene are MNHEY and SMNVEV (reference sequence). This CDR3 is CASSDSGYTGELFF. In nucleotides, the CDR3 is TGTGCCAGCAGTGATAGCGGATACACCGGGGAGCTGTTTTTT.

The chain joins TRBV7-9 to TRBJ1-5; a weak D match, TRBD1 (6 bases). The V end was cut by 5 bases, the J end by 2 bases, with 13 bases between. This CDR3 has 15 residues. Germline CDR1 is SEHNR and CDR2 is FQNEAQ (reference sequence). CDR3 protein: CASSITGSGNQPQHF. Written as DNA, the CDR3 is TGTGCCAGCAGCATTACAGGGTCGGGCAATCAGCCCCAGCATTTT.

This clonotype was seen only a few times. The chain recombines TRBV7-4 with TRBJ2-7; 8 nucleotides agree with TRBD2. V lost 3 bases and J lost 3; bases outside the gene matches: 13. The CDR3 is made up of 17 amino acids. Germline CDR1 and CDR2: SGHVT and SQSDAQ. CDR3 DNA: TGTGCCAGCAGCTTCCGACCGGGAGGGCCGTTAAACTACGAGCAGTACTTC. Translating gives CASSFRPGGPLNYEQYF.

This clonotype was observed at least ten times. The rearrangement uses TRBV7-9 and TRBJ2-3; TRBD1 matches 8 bases. V was clipped by 6 bases and J by 3 bases; unmatched bases: 8. Germline CDR1 and CDR2: SEHNR and FQNEAQ (reference sequence). The CDR3 extends over 15 amino acids. In DNA, the CDR3 is TGTGCCAGCAGTTCTGGACAGGGAGAGACAGATACGCAGTATTTT. It encodes CASSSGQGETDTQYF.

This clonotype was seen many times. The chain is built from TRBV20-1 and TRBJ2-1; 11 bases align to TRBD2. The V gene's germline CDR1 is DFQATT and CDR2 SNEGSKA (reference sequence). Losses at the gene ends were 4 bases for V and 5 bases for J; bases not matched to a gene: 4. The CDR3 consists of 14 residues. DNA for the CDR3: TGCAGTGCTATTAGCGGGAGGGCCAACAATGAGCAGTTCTTC. Amino acids: CSAISGRANNEQFF.

The chain uses TRBV6-1 and TRBJ2-6, with a weak D call TRBD1 (6 bases). The CDR3 loop spans 19 amino acids. CDR1 MNHNS and CDR2 SASEGT come from the germline V gene. Trimming left V 2 bases short and J 0 bases short, with 17 bases between. CDR3 DNA: TGTGCCAGCAGTGAAAGGGGGATAACTCCCCTCTCTGGGGCCAACGTCCTGACTTTC. As protein: CASSERGITPLSGANVLTF.

The V and J genes are TRBV10-3 and TRBJ2-5, with 12 nucleotides matching TRBD2. The V segment lost 11 bases and the J segment 5 bases; nucleotides outside the gene matches: 9. The CDR3 has 14 amino acids. Germline V gives CDR1 ENHRY, CDR2 SYGVKD. The CDR3 nucleotides read TGTGCCGTCCGACTAGCGGGAGCGCTGGAGACCCAGTACTTC. Protein: CAVRLAGALETQYF.

The CDR3 reads CASSRKIAGAHLSRSDTQYF. The CDR3 DNA reads as TGTGCCAGCAGTCGTAAGATAGCGGGAGCCCATCTCAGTAGGTCAGATACGCAGTATTTT. V gene TRBV5-6 combines with J gene TRBJ2-3; 9 nucleotides agree with TRBD2. Germline loops: CDR1 SGHDT, CDR2 YYEEEE. The CDR3 has 20 amino acids. Germline trimming cut 5 bases from V and 4 bases from J; bases unmatched to any gene: 23.

In this sample, this clonotype turned up many times. The rearrangement joins TRBV11-3 to TRBJ2-1; possible D gene TRBD2, 6 bases. The CDR3 loop spans 15 amino acids. From germline, CDR1 is SGHNT and CDR2 YENEEA. The V and J ends lost 6 bases and 0 bases respectively, with 12 bases between them. CDR3 nucleotide sequence: TGTGCCAGCAGTCAGGGACTTCACTCCTACAATGAGCAGTTCTTC. Its protein product is CASSQGLHSYNEQFF.

This clonotype has ten or more counts. The rearrangement links TRBV12-3 or TRBV12-4 to TRBJ1-4; D not certain. This CDR3 has 16 residues. The germline V and J ends were trimmed by 5 bases and 0 bases, with 13 bases remaining between them. The CDR3 loop reads CASSPARIPTNEKLFF. Written as DNA, the CDR3 is TGTGCCAGCAGTCCCGCCCGGATCCCAACTAATGAAAAACTGTTTTTT.

This clonotype was seen ten or more times. The V call is TRBV7-7, the J call TRBJ2-7; tentatively, D is TRBD1 (5 bases). Germline CDR1 and CDR2: SSHAT and FNYEAQ (reference sequence). This CDR3 has 15 residues. Trimming cost V 1 base and J 1 base, with 11 bases left between them. CDR3 in DNA: TGTGCCAGCAGCTTAGGTACAGGTCCTTCCTACGAGCAGTACTTC. Translating gives CASSLGTGPSYEQYF.

The chain uses TRBV29-1 and TRBJ2-3; D is possibly TRBD2 (6 bases). Trimming shortened V by 7 bases and J by 1 base, and 18 bases separated the two germline ends. Germline values: CDR1 SQVTM, CDR2 ANQGSEA. CDR3 size: 15 residues. The CDR3 DNA reads TGCAGCGCCCTCCCCCGGTCGGGGGGCACAGATACGCAGTATTTT. Protein sequence: CSALPRSGGTDTQYF.

This clonotype was detected only a few times. The chain carries TRBV7-3 and TRBJ2-1; 7 bases agree with TRBD1. The CDR3 is 16 amino acids. V shed 5 bases, J shed 4 bases, and the junction held 11 bases outside the gene matches. In germline, CDR1 is SGHTA, CDR2 FQGTGA. CDR3 coding DNA: TGTGCCAGCAGCCCTAAGACAGGGACATTTTACAATGAGCAGTTCTTC. It yields the protein CASSPKTGTFYNEQFF.

The gene calls are TRBV7-3 and TRBJ2-2, with D hard to call. This CDR3 is built from 13 residues. CDR1 is SGHTA, CDR2 FQGTGA, per germline. V lost 1 base and J lost 6, with 6 bases in between. The CDR3 coding sequence is TGTGCCAGCAGCTTAAGTAGACCCGGGGAGCTGTTTTTT. Protein product: CASSLSRPGELFF.

The gene calls are TRBV6-8 and TRBJ2-7, with a weak D call TRBD2 (6 bases). Trimming cost V 10 bases and J 5 bases, with 15 bases left between them. Germline-derived CDR1 and CDR2 are MNHGY and SAAAGT. The CDR3 contains 12 residues. CDR3 loop: CAIGSGGDEQYF. The CDR3 nucleotides are TGTGCCATCGGCTCCGGAGGGGACGAGCAGTACTTC.